This section outlines one T cell receptor (beta chain) sequence together with its context. Germline V lookup: CDR1 SNHLY, CDR2 FYNNEI. This CDR3 spans 15 amino acids. The J segment lost 3 bases and the V segment lost 6 bases, leaving 5 bases of the junction unmatched. Methods used by the authors: Estimated nucleated cell counts came from reference gene primer amplification. The method was immunoSEQ multiplex PCR; TCRdb's version includes in-frame clones alone and lacks a portion of them. The V and J calls and the clone size are those of that table, but D and trimming were determined from the DNA. The sample contains roughly 80,000 clones, roughly four fifths of which appear only once. This specimen comes from a study of blood T cell repertoires in COVID-19. Study details: There were acute and convalescent COVID-19 samples, and they came from the United States, Italy and Spain.

The chain couples TRBV2 to TRBJ2-6; the match to TRBD1 covers 7 bases. What was sequenced was peripheral blood. This receptor was obtained from a human donor in a cohort sampled during active COVID-19. The CDR3 spells CASSPDRVGANVLTF. DNA for the CDR3: TGTGCCAGCAGCCCCGACAGGGTTGGGGCCAACGTCCTGACTTTC.